This TCR beta chain was profiled in a study of early T cells in non-severe SARS-CoV-2 infection. Study information: RNA in bulk from unsorted whole blood was sequenced, and chains were unpaired.

Attached unique molecular identifiers marked individual cDNA molecules. TCRdb re-called the 5' RACE reads through MiXCR, storing one row per CDR3 protein. The sample contains tens of thousands of distinct CDR3 sequences, around 14% of which appear only once. Study outcomes and limitations: VDJdb matching, biased toward anti-spike CD8 responses, missed private and CD4 specificities.

On this clonotype: As yet, its antigen is unknown.

The CDR3 contains 13 residues. CDR1 and CDR2 from the germline V gene are SNHLY and FYNNEI. V was cut by 6 bases and J by 8 bases, with 14 bases left in between. What was sequenced was whole blood. The chain employs TRBV2 and TRBJ2-1; either TRBD1 or TRBD2 may fit D (7 bases each). The source of this sequence is an adult who was a healthcare worker with PCR-confirmed SARS-CoV-2 infection or an uninfected control (not recorded which). The CDR3 sequence: CASSRQGGDEQFF. Written as DNA, the CDR3 is TGTGCCAGCAGCCGACAGGGAGGGGATGAGCAGTTCTTC.